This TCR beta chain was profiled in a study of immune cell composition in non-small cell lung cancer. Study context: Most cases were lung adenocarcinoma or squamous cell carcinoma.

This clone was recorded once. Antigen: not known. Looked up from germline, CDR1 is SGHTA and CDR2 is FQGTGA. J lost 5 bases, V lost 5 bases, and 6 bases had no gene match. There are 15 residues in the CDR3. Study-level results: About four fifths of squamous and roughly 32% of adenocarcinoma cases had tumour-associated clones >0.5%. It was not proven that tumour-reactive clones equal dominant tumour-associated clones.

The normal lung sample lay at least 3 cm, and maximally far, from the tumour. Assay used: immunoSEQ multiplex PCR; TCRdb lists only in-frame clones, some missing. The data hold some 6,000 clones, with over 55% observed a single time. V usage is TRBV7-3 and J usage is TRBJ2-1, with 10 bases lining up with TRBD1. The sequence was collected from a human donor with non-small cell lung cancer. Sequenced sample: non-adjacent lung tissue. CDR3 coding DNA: TGTGCCAGCAGCCAAGACAGGGGGCGTAACAATGAGCAGTTCTTC. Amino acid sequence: CASSQDRGRNNEQFF.